The rows below give T cell receptor beta chains drawn from one sample of a study of cytomegalovirus exposure and HLA in healthy donors. Produced via immunoSEQ multiplex PCR; TCRdb's table is partial and in-frame only. The sample yields fewer than 250,000 clones, around nine tenths seen once. The sequencing input was PBMCs. All receptors derive from a young man in good health and CMV-seronegative. CDR3s leave out the opening cysteine and the closing phenylalanine or tryptophan.

>13|TRBV28|TRBJ1-2
ASSSTPGVGYGYT
>11|TRBV10-1|TRBJ1-6
ASSEGPGSPLH
>13|TRBV5-5|TRBJ1-6
ASSHPGQGRSPLH
>11|TRBV5-4|TRBJ1-2
ASSLVLRGGYT
>15|TRBV7-9|TRBJ2-2
ASSTTGLAESTGELF
>11|TRBV5-1|TRBJ2-5
ASRRDREETQY
>13|TRBV9|TRBJ2-3
ASSVLIAGEDTQY
>14|TRBV5-1|TRBJ2-7
ASSNFRDRGPYEQY
>13|TRBV30|TRBJ1-1
ARTVGPGMNTEAF
>14|TRBV7-9|TRBJ2-3
ASSLVAGGSTDTQY
>10|TRBV6-1|TRBJ1-1
ASARGNTEAF
>11|TRBV6-6|TRBJ2-7
ASSPPSSYEQY
>13|TRBV14|TRBJ2-5
ASSQGTSSLETQY
>16|TRBV29-1|TRBJ2-1
SVEKGTSGSFGYNEQF
>15|TRBV7-2|TRBJ2-3
ASSFGTSGMGTDTQY
>9|TRBV7-2|TRBJ2-3
ASSAPDTQY
>11|TRBV7-9|TRBJ2-7
ASLTKGGYEQY
>6|TRBV6-1|TRBJ1-2
AVQGFT
>13|TRBV7-9|TRBJ2-3
ASSPQMFRTDTQY
>14|TRBV6-6|TRBJ2-3
ASSYPPGQGTDTQY
>10|TRBV5-1|TRBJ2-5
ASSFPEETQY
>12|TRBV11-2|TRBJ2-7
ASSFQGAVYEQY
>15|TRBV21-1|TRBJ1-3
ASRTGKGTVCGNTIY
>12|TRBV5-1|TRBJ2-7
ASRDRDRSYEQY
>16|TRBV7-6|TRBJ2-1
ASSYGLAGGSSYNEQF
>11|TRBV9|TRBJ2-1
ASSVLTPGHPV
>10|TRBV6-6|TRBJ2-1
ATNRGENEQF
>9|TRBV27|TRBJ2-1
ASSLQGEQF
>13|TRBV4-1|TRBJ2-2
ASSPGTGVTGELF
>11|TRBV2|TRBJ2-7
ASRGQTNYEQY
>14|TRBV27|TRBJ2-1
ASSFMSKSSYNEQF
>10|TRBV6-5|TRBJ2-3
AGRAGVDTQY
>12|TRBV6-5|TRBJ1-1
ASSGTGAGTEAF
>15|TRBV5-1|TRBJ2-1
ASSLVGGRTSYNEQF
>9|TRBV28|TRBJ1-4
ASSSIYELF
>11|TRBV10-3|TRBJ1-2
AIGNRGHYGYT
>11|TRBV6-5|TRBJ2-5
ASSYSGGVTQY
>12|TRBV27|TRBJ2-7
ASSLGLSFYEQY
>12|TRBV7-2|TRBJ2-7
ASSGQGARYEQY
>14|TRBV5-1|TRBJ2-1
ASSYTGTGVRNEQF
>13|TRBV28|TRBJ2-1
ASSFLGLAGGEQF
>9|TRBV29-1|TRBJ2-2
SVAGTGELF
>13|TRBV27|TRBJ2-1
ASRETGGAYNEQF
>12|TRBV5-1|TRBJ1-3
ASSLPGLGNTIY
>14|TRBV4-1|TRBJ2-1
ASSRTDGLNYNEQF
>13|TRBV7-2|TRBJ2-7
ASSLSPGGPPEQY
>11|TRBV29-1|TRBJ2-6
SVGAPGANVLT
>12|TRBV29-1|TRBJ2-3
SVVGGAVGDTQY
>13|TRBV28|TRBJ1-1
ASSFEGGMNTEAF
>13|TRBV4-1|TRBJ2-1
ASSQVGGLGNEQF
>12|TRBV7-9|TRBJ1-4
ASSPRQINEKLF